The clone carrying this T cell receptor (beta chain) was seen only a few times. Its matching antigen is unknown. The data derive from a study of CD8 T cells in ankylosing spondylitis. Overall study results and limits: Disease-linked clones bore a CD8+ phenotype and were relatively rare in peripheral blood. Seemingly distinctive of ankylosing spondylitis blood was a TCR beta motif formed by eight highly homologous variants. Significant enrichment of disease-linked clones was reported in matched ankylosing spondylitis synovial fluid.

As the method for making TCR beta libraries, quantitative 5'-RACE with molecular barcodes was used. TCRdb analysed the 5' RACE reads with MiXCR anew, one entry per CDR3 protein. The sample has roughly 440,000 distinct CDR3 sequences, under 20% seen once. This CDR3 has 14 residues. With V trimmed by 5 bases and J by 10 bases, 8 bases remained unmatched. Per germline, CDR1 MNHNS and CDR2 SASEGT. The chain uses TRBV6-1 and TRBJ1-6; 7 nucleotides line up with TRBD1. The sample comprised blood, either unsorted or a sorted T cell fraction (not recorded which). The clonotype comes from a male donor with ankylosing spondylitis. CDR3 DNA: TGTGCCAGCAGTACAAGACAGGGAGGCTCACCCCTCCACTTT. Translating it yields CASSTRQGGSPLHF.